Below are 3 T cell receptor beta chains sequenced from a single sample in a study of cytotoxic CD8 clonotypes in ibrutinib-treated CLL. TCRdb's copy holds only in-frame clones and misses some; the assay was immunoSEQ multiplex PCR. Found here are about 36,000 clones, 70% to 75% of them singletons; the top ten hold approximately 15%. The sample was PBMCs, taken at disease progression, from a patient treated with ibrutinib. The receptor set was obtained from a human donor with chronic lymphocytic leukemia.

This clone occurred a few times. The J gene is TRBJ1-2, the V gene TRBV5-6; D is ambiguous. V was cut by 0 bases and J by 2 bases, with 11 bases left in between. CDR3 length: 15 residues. Per germline, CDR1 SGHDT and CDR2 YYEEEE. The CDR3 bases are TGTGCCAGCAGCTTGGCCCTTGGCGGCAACTATGGCTACACCTTC. Protein: CASSLALGGNYGYTF. Full variable domain (rest looked up from reference TRBV5-6 and TRBJ1-2): DAGVTQSPTHLIKTRGQQVTLRCSPKSGHDTVSWYQQALGQGPQFIFQYYEEEERQRGNFPDRFSGHQFPNYSSELNVNALLLGDSALYLCASSLALGGNYGYTFGSGTRLTVV.

This rearrangement joins TRBV6-1 to TRBJ2-1; the match to TRBD1 covers 10 bases. The J segment lost 8 bases and the V segment lost 6 bases, leaving 10 bases of the junction unmatched. Germline V gives CDR1 MNHNS, CDR2 SASEGT. This CDR3 contains 15 residues. The DNA of the CDR3 is TGTGCCAGCAGCTACGACAGGGGGCGAACAGATGAGCAGTTCTTC. Its protein is CASSYDRGRTDEQFF.

The chain uses TRBV2 and TRBJ1-5; D is possibly TRBD1 (5 bases). Germline lookup yields CDR1 SNHLY and CDR2 FYNNEI. The CDR3 sequence is 17 residues long. The germline V and J ends were trimmed by 8 bases and 8 bases, with 28 bases remaining between them. The CDR3 coding sequence is TGTGCCAGCCACGGGGGGGAACAGGCCTCCCCCCCCAAGCCCCAGCATTTT. Residues: CASHGGEQASPPKPQHF.